Presented here are 28 T cell receptor beta chains from one specimen sequenced in a study of PD-1 blockade in classical Hodgkin lymphoma. Produced via immunoSEQ multiplex PCR; TCRdb's table is partial and in-frame only. The top ten clones hold about 0.41% of a sample with tens of thousands of clones, 90% of them seen once. Described time point: newly diagnosed, previously untreated cHL patient sample. CD4+ T cells were purified from thawed PBMCs by negative selection. The sequenced material came from CD4+ T cells from blood. These receptors came from a human donor with classical Hodgkin lymphoma.

This sequence joins TRBV6-5 and TRBJ2-2; the D is unclear. Germline V gene lookup returns CDR1 MNHEY and CDR2 SVGAGI. V was shortened by 6 bases and J by 0 bases, with 11 bases between the two germline ends. The CDR3 has 15 residues. CDR3 in DNA: TGTGCCAGCAGGCCGAGACCCGCGAACACCGGGGAGCTGTTTTTT. This sequence encodes CASRPRPANTGELFF.

This clone was seen once. The gene calls are TRBV5-6 and TRBJ2-1; 7 bases agree with TRBD2. J lost 0 bases, V lost 4 bases, and 7 bases had no gene match. Germline CDR1 SGHDT, CDR2 YYEEEE. The CDR3 totals 16 residues. DNA for the CDR3: TGTGCCAGCAGCCGGCTGGGGGGGAGCTCCTACAATGAGCAGTTCTTC. Translating it yields CASSRLGGSSYNEQFF.

The rearrangement links TRBV11-2 to TRBJ2-3; 10 bases align to TRBD2. The CDR3 loop spans 17 amino acids. V lost 0 bases to trimming and J lost 3 bases; unmatched junction nucleotides: 6. Germline V lookup: CDR1 SGHAT, CDR2 FQNNGV. The CDR3 protein is CASSLDLRLAGTDTQYF. CDR3 coding DNA: TGTGCCAGCAGCTTAGATCTAAGACTAGCGGGTACAGATACGCAGTATTTT.

The rearrangement uses TRBV5-1 and TRBJ2-3, with 9 bases matching TRBD2. Germline loops: CDR1 SGHRS, CDR2 YFSETQ. V was clipped by 4 bases and J by 4 bases; unmatched bases: 13. There are 17 residues in the CDR3. The CDR3 coding sequence is TGCGCCAGCAGCCGCGGTTTTGGGATAGCGGGAGCAGATACGCAGTATTTT. It yields the protein CASSRGFGIAGADTQYF.

The rearrangement links TRBV30 to TRBJ2-5, with 9 bases fitting TRBD2. Germline V CDR1 and CDR2: GTSNPN, SVGIG (reference sequence). The CDR3 contains 16 residues. With 0 bases clipped from V and 4 bases from J, the junction kept 9 bases outside the gene matches. The CDR3 loop reads CAWSVVGGGVSETQYF. As DNA, the CDR3 is TGTGCCTGGAGTGTAGTGGGCGGGGGGGTATCAGAGACCCAGTACTTC.

The chain uses TRBV7-9 and TRBJ1-6; 7 bases are a match to TRBD1. The length of the CDR3 is 15 residues. The J segment lost 6 bases and the V segment lost 5 bases, leaving 7 bases of the junction unmatched. Germline V gene sequence: CDR1 SEHNR, CDR2 FQNEAQ (reference sequence). For the CDR3, the DNA is TGTGCCAGCAGCATATGGACAGGCCCTAATTCACCCCTCCACTTT. This codes for CASSIWTGPNSPLHF.

This chain uses TRBV11-2 with TRBJ2-5; 10 nucleotides match TRBD2. Germline CDR1 SGHAT, CDR2 FQNNGV. Trimming cost V 5 bases and J 5 bases; bases outside gene matches: 8. This CDR3 has 15 residues. The CDR3 DNA reads TGTGCCAGCAGCCTGATGACTAGCGGGCCGGAGACCCAGTACTTC. This translates into CASSLMTSGPETQYF.

The chain links TRBV18 to TRBJ2-5; D unresolved. V lost 3 bases to trimming and J lost 5 bases, with 10 bases between them. The germline gives CDR1 KGHSH, CDR2 LQKENI. The CDR3 loop spans 13 amino acids. The CDR3 reads CASSPSGLETQYF. The CDR3 DNA sequence: TGTGCCAGCTCACCGTCGGGTTTGGAGACCCAGTACTTC.

This rearrangement joins TRBV5-1 to TRBJ1-4; D gene uncertain. The CDR3 sequence is 16 residues long. The ends were cut back, 0 bases at V and 8 bases at J, with 17 bases in the middle. Germline V gives CDR1 SGHRS, CDR2 YFSETQ. Written as DNA, the CDR3 is TGCGCCAGCAGCTTGGGCGGGTCGGTATTGGAAGAAAAACTGTTTTTT. It translates to CASSLGGSVLEEKLFF.

J is TRBJ1-4 and V is TRBV5-6; possible D gene TRBD1, 5 bases. V lost 1 base and J 0 bases, leaving 13 bases between the germline ends. From germline, CDR1 is SGHDT and CDR2 YYEEEE. The CDR3 is 17 residues long. The CDR3 loop reads CASSLFRTSATNEKLFF. Written as DNA, the CDR3 is TGTGCCAGCAGCTTGTTTAGGACATCTGCAACTAATGAAAAACTGTTTTTT.

This chain joins TRBV7-3 and TRBJ1-2; D ambiguous. Trimming removed 4 bases from V and 4 bases from J, with 16 bases in between. Per the germline V gene, CDR1 is SGHTA and CDR2 is FQGTGA. The CDR3 runs to 15 residues. Here the CDR3 DNA reads TGTGCCAGCAGCTATAGGAGACGAGACCCCTATGGCTACACCTTC. This sequence encodes CASSYRRRDPYGYTF.

This chain connects TRBV12-5 to TRBJ2-7, with D possibly TRBD1 on 6 matching bases. The ends were cut back, 1 base at V and 0 bases at J, with 16 bases in the middle. Germline V gene data show CDR1 as LGHNT and CDR2 as FRNRAP. The CDR3 loop spans 17 amino acids. Here the CDR3 DNA reads TGTGCTAGTGGTTTGGCAGACAGGTCGCAGTTCTCCTACGAGCAGTACTTC. Translating it yields CASGLADRSQFSYEQYF. Full variable domain (outside the CDR3, taken from reference TRBV12-5 and TRBJ2-7): DARVTQTPRHKVTEMGQEVTMRCQPILGHNTVFWYRQTMMQGLELLAYFRNRAPLDDSGMPKDRFSAEMPDATLATLKIQPSEPRDSAVYFCASGLADRSQFSYEQYFGPGTRLTVT.

This chain uses TRBV18 with TRBJ1-1, with 7 bases matching TRBD1. The V gene end was trimmed by 3 bases and the J gene end by 0 bases; junction bases not matched to a gene: 7. From germline, CDR1 is KGHSH and CDR2 LQKENI. This CDR3 is built from 16 residues. DNA of the CDR3: TGTGCCAGCTCACCGTACACAGGGGCGATGAACACTGAAGCTTTCTTT. Its protein product is CASSPYTGAMNTEAFF.

The chain carries TRBV30 and TRBJ1-4; D unclear. V lost 4 bases and J lost 8, with 17 bases in between. CDR1 and CDR2 (germline): GTSNPN, SVGIG (reference sequence). This CDR3 region has 14 residues. As DNA, the CDR3 is TGTGCCTGGAATCAAGGAACCGGTAGCGAAAAACTGTTTTTT. It encodes CAWNQGTGSEKLFF.

The rearrangement joins TRBV6-1 to TRBJ1-3, with D perhaps matching TRBD1 (6 bases). Trimming removed 6 bases from V and 0 bases from J, with 12 bases in between. Germline V gene lookup returns CDR1 MNHNS and CDR2 SASEGT. This CDR3 region has 15 residues. CDR3 amino acids: CASSSDRRSGNTIYF. CDR3 sequence (DNA): TGTGCCAGCAGCTCCGACAGGCGCTCTGGAAACACCATATATTTT.

The rearrangement links TRBV6-1 to TRBJ1-2; unclear D gene. There are 13 residues in the CDR3. The germline V gene encodes CDR1 MNHNS and CDR2 SASEGT. V was clipped by 2 bases and J by 8 bases, with 12 bases between them. In DNA, the CDR3 is TGTGCCAGCAGTGAACCCCAGGTTCCGGGCTACACCTTC. Translated: CASSEPQVPGYTF.

This chain links TRBV7-8 with TRBJ2-7; D unresolved. Looked up from germline, CDR1 is SGHVS and CDR2 is FQNEAQ. This CDR3 contains 13 residues. The germline V and J ends were trimmed by 6 bases and 3 bases, with 12 bases remaining between them. CDR3 in amino acids: CASSQPANYEQYF. CDR3 coding DNA: TGTGCCAGCAGTCAACCCGCAAACTACGAGCAGTACTTC.

This sequence joins TRBV18 and TRBJ1-1; D is uncertain. Germline lookup yields CDR1 KGHSH and CDR2 LQKENI. Trimming took 1 base from V and 3 from J, leaving 6 bases between them. The CDR3 contains 13 residues. This CDR3 is CASSPQGYTEAFF. The DNA of the CDR3 is TGTGCCAGCTCACCACAGGGTTACACTGAAGCTTTCTTT.

The chain couples TRBV27 to TRBJ2-4, with 7 positions matching TRBD1. CDR1 MNHEY and CDR2 SMNVEV come from the germline V gene (reference sequence). This CDR3 is built from 16 residues. V shed 5 bases, J shed 0 bases, and the junction held 7 bases outside the gene matches. The CDR3 protein is CASSPRTGLAKNIQYF. CDR3 DNA: TGTGCCAGCAGTCCCCGGACAGGACTAGCCAAAAACATTCAGTACTTC.

V gene TRBV6-5 combines with J gene TRBJ1-2; no clear D. The CDR3 has 15 residues. The V end lost 0 bases, the J end lost 8 bases, and 16 bases lay between the germline ends. In germline, CDR1 is MNHEY, CDR2 SVGAGI. The CDR3 sequence is CASSYSVIPSGGYTF. CDR3 sequence (DNA): TGTGCCAGCAGTTACTCGGTTATACCCTCGGGGGGCTACACCTTC.

The chain is built from TRBV13 and TRBJ2-1, with 7 bases identical to TRBD2. The V and J ends lost 1 base and 10 bases, in that order; junction bases with no gene match: 7. Germline loops: CDR1 PRHDT, CDR2 FYEKMQ (reference sequence). This CDR3 is built from 14 residues. The CDR3 DNA sequence: TGTGCCAGCAGCTTAGAAGGGACTACACCCGAGCAGTTCTTC. This codes for CASSLEGTTPEQFF.

The chain joins TRBV6-5 to TRBJ1-2; possible D gene TRBD1, 6 bases. Trimming cost V 7 bases and J 4 bases, with 19 bases left between them. Germline V gives CDR1 MNHEY, CDR2 SVGAGI. The CDR3 runs to 15 residues. In DNA, the CDR3 is TGTGCCAGCACCCTCGTGGGGGGGCTTAGCTATGGCTACACCTTC. Amino acid sequence: CASTLVGGLSYGYTF.

This chain links TRBV7-9 with TRBJ1-4; possible D gene TRBD1, 6 bases. The CDR3 length is 15 residues. CDR1 and CDR2 from the germline V gene are SEHNR and FQNEAQ (reference sequence). The V gene lost 5 bases and the J gene lost 6 bases, with 16 bases spanning the gap. CDR3 coding DNA: TGTGCCAGCAGCCGGGGGCCTAAAGGGGATGAAAAACTGTTTTTT. Translation gives CASSRGPKGDEKLFF. Full variable domain (missing parts from reference TRBV7-9 and TRBJ1-4): DTGVSQNPRHKITKRGQNVTFRCDPISEHNRLYWYRQTLGQGPEFLTYFQNEAQLEKSRLLSDRFSAERPKGSFSTLEIQRTEQGDSAMYLCASSRGPKGDEKLFFGSGTQLSVL.

CDR3 in amino acids: CASRKGLQGETQYF. The CDR3 coding sequence is TGTGCCAGCAGGAAGGGACTCCAAGGGGAGACCCAGTACTTC. The rearrangement links TRBV6-1 to TRBJ2-5; a weak D match, TRBD2 (6 bases). V dropped 6 bases and J dropped 5 bases, with 16 bases sitting between them. Germline V gives CDR1 MNHNS, CDR2 SASEGT. The CDR3 sequence is 14 residues long.

The V call is TRBV15, the J call TRBJ2-7; unclear D gene. Trimming removed 7 bases at V and 0 bases at J, with 13 bases between. This CDR3 contains 14 residues. The germline CDR1 and CDR2 sequences are LNHNV and YYDKDF (reference sequence). CDR3 sequence (DNA): TGTGCCACCACCCCCCGGGCGGACTCCTACGAGCAGTACTTC. This codes for CATTPRADSYEQYF.

This clone showed up just once. CDR3 residues: CASSPPSDASFYTF. CDR3 in DNA: TGTGCCAGCTCACCACCGTCGGACGCCAGCTTCTACACCTTC. V is TRBV18 and J is TRBJ1-2; D call uncertain. Germline CDR1 is KGHSH and CDR2 is LQKENI. This CDR3 comprises 14 residues. Trimming shortened V by 0 bases and J by 10 bases, and 15 bases separated the two germline ends.

This clone has just one count. The chain carries TRBV30 and TRBJ1-2; unclear D gene. Germline V CDR1 and CDR2: GTSNPN, SVGIG (reference sequence). The germline V and J ends were trimmed by 0 bases and 1 base, with 3 bases remaining between them. This CDR3 contains 12 residues. CDR3 nucleotides: TGTGCCTGGAGTGTCCGTAACTATGGCTACACCTTC. Translating it yields CAWSVRNYGYTF. The full variable domain, its missing parts supplied by reference TRBV30 and TRBJ1-2, is SQTIHQWPATLVQPVGSPLSLECTVEGTSNPNLYWYRQAAGRGLQLLFYSVGIGQISSEVPQNLSASRPQDRQFILSSKKLLLSDSGFYLCAWSVRNYGYTFGSGTRLTVV.

The chain links TRBV7-9 to TRBJ2-4; 11 bases map to TRBD2. CDR1 and CDR2 (germline): SEHNR, FQNEAQ (reference sequence). There are 18 residues in the CDR3. V trimming: 4 bases; J trimming: 4 bases; junction bases outside the gene matches: 12. CDR3 DNA sequence: TGTGCCAGCAGCTCATTCTGGACTAGCGGGCGGCTTAAAAACATTCAGTACTTC. Translation: CASSSFWTSGRLKNIQYF. The full variable domain, rest sourced from reference TRBV7-9 and TRBJ2-4, is DTGVSQNPRHKITKRGQNVTFRCDPISEHNRLYWYRQTLGQGPEFLTYFQNEAQLEKSRLLSDRFSAERPKGSFSTLEIQRTEQGDSAMYLCASSSFWTSGRLKNIQYFGAGTRLSVL.